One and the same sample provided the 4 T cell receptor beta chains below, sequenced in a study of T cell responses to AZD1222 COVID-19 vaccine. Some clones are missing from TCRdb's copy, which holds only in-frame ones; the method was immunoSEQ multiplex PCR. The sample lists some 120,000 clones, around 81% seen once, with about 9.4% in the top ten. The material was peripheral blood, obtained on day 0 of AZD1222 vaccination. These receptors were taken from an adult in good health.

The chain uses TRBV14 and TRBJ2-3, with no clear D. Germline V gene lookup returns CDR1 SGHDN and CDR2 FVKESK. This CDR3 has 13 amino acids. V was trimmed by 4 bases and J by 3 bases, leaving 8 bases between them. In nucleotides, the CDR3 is TGTGCCAGCAGCCCATGGGGAACAGATACGCAGTATTTT. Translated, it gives CASSPWGTDTQYF.

CDR3 residues: CASSSGRQAPYEQYF. In DNA form, the CDR3 reads TGTGCCAGTAGCTCGGGCCGTCAAGCTCCCTACGAGCAGTACTTC. The gene calls are TRBV19 and TRBJ2-7; no reliable D call. Germline CDR1 reads LNHDA; CDR2 reads SQIVND (reference sequence). This CDR3 has 15 amino acids. Deletions cut 6 bases from V and 2 bases from J, with 17 bases between.

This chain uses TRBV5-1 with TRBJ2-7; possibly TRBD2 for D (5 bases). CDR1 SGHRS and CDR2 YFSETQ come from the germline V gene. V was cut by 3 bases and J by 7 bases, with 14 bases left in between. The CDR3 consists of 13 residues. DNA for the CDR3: TGCGCCAGCAGCTACTCCCAACCGGGGGAGCAGTACTTC. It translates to CASSYSQPGEQYF. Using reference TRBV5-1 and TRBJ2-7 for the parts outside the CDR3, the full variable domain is KAGVTQTPRYLIKTRGQQVTLSCSPISGHRSVSWYQQTPGQGLQFLFEYFSETQRNKGNFPGRFSGRQFSNSRSEMNVSTLELGDSALYLCASSYSQPGEQYFGPGTRLTVT.

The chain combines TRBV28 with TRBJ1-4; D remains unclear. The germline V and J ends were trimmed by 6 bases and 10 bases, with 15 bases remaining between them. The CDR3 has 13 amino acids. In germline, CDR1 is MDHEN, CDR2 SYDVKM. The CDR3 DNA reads TGTGCCAGCAGCTCCCCCTCAGCGGGAAAACTGTTTTTT. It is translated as CASSSPSAGKLFF.